The 10 T cell receptor beta chains in this list originate from one sample, sequenced in a study of T-cell memory formation after mild COVID-19. TCRdb re-called the 5' RACE reads through MiXCR, storing one row per CDR3 protein. Of 150,000 to 200,000 distinct CDR3 sequences listed, roughly 15% are singletons. The source material was PBMCs or a T cell subset sorted from them (not recorded which). These receptors came from an adult woman who had mild COVID-19 (a few samples of this study predate the infection). Cell type and time point are not known.

This clonotype came up many times. This rearrangement joins TRBV30 to TRBJ2-7; D is possibly TRBD1 (5 bases). Germline CDR1 reads GTSNPN; CDR2 reads SVGIG (reference sequence). This CDR3 region has 11 residues. V was shortened by 5 bases and J by 4 bases, with 9 bases between the two germline ends. The CDR3 nucleotides read TGTGCCTGGTCACAGGCTTACGAGCAGTACTTC. This translates into CAWSQAYEQYF.

The V gene is TRBV13, the J gene TRBJ2-2, with D possibly being TRBD2 (5 bases). The CDR3 length is 15 residues. Germline-derived CDR1 and CDR2 are PRHDT and FYEKMQ (reference sequence). Trimming removed 5 bases from V and 2 bases from J, with 12 bases in between. The DNA for the CDR3 is TGTGCCAGCAGCCAAGCGAGCGGTAACACCGGGGAGCTGTTTTTT. Its protein is CASSQASGNTGELFF.

V and J are TRBV5-1 and TRBJ1-4; D gene unclear. Trimming stripped 4 bases from V and 8 bases from J, with 12 bases between. This CDR3 has 13 residues. Germline assignment: CDR1 SGHRS and CDR2 YFSETQ. CDR3: CASSQGRREKLFF. As DNA, the CDR3 is TGCGCCAGCAGCCAAGGACGGCGAGAAAAACTGTTTTTT.

In this sample, this clonotype turned up a few times. This chain links TRBV7-9 with TRBJ1-1; 9 positions agree with TRBD1. Trimming cost V 0 bases and J 8 bases; bases outside gene matches: 4. The CDR3 loop spans 14 amino acids. The germline V gene encodes CDR1 SEHNR and CDR2 FQNEAQ (reference sequence). CDR3 in amino acids: CASSLAGQGPEAFF. CDR3 bases: TGTGCCAGCAGCTTAGCGGGACAGGGACCCGAAGCTTTCTTT.

This clonotype was counted a few times. The gene calls are TRBV20-1 and TRBJ2-1, with 9 bases aligning to TRBD2. V gave up 6 bases and J gave up 2 bases; unmatched junction bases: 5. The CDR3 spans 14 residues. Per the germline V gene, CDR1 is DFQATT and CDR2 is SNEGSKA (reference sequence). CDR3 loop: CSAISGRPYNEQFF. The CDR3 DNA is TGCAGTGCCATAAGCGGGAGGCCCTACAATGAGCAGTTCTTC.

This clonotype was found a few times. V usage is TRBV9 and J usage is TRBJ2-1, with TRBD2 matching over 15 bases. Unmatched junction bases numbered 1, after V lost 5 bases and J lost 7 bases. This CDR3 has 14 amino acids. Germline loops: CDR1 SGDLS, CDR2 YYNGEE. The CDR3 protein is CASRGTSGRNEQFF. CDR3 in DNA: TGTGCCAGCAGAGGGACTAGCGGGAGGAATGAGCAGTTCTTC. Variable domain in full (rest from reference TRBV9 and TRBJ2-1): DSGVTQTPKHLITATGQRVTLRCSPRSGDLSVYWYQQSLDQGLQFLIQYYNGEERAKGNILERFSAQQFPDLHSELNLSSLELGDSALYFCASRGTSGRNEQFFGPGTRLTVL.

The gene calls are TRBV13 and TRBJ2-1; 8 bases match TRBD2. The CDR3 spans 15 residues. Germline V gives CDR1 PRHDT, CDR2 FYEKMQ (reference sequence). Trimming removed 3 bases from V and 6 bases from J; junction bases left unmatched: 7. The CDR3 loop is CASSLLGAGGNEQFF. The CDR3 nucleotides read TGTGCCAGCAGCTTGTTAGGCGCGGGAGGCAATGAGCAGTTCTTC.

V usage is TRBV6-2 or TRBV6-3 and J usage is TRBJ1-6, with D uncertain. Per germline, CDR1 MNHEY and CDR2 SVGEGT. The CDR3 has 17 residues. Deletions cut 8 bases from V and 7 bases from J, with 24 bases between. CDR3 sequence (DNA): TGTGCCAGCTCAGCCATCGGAGTAGTGAGAGGGAATTCACCCCTCCACTTT. The encoded protein is CASSAIGVVRGNSPLHF.

V is TRBV9 and J is TRBJ1-1; D gene uncertain. Germline lookup yields CDR1 SGDLS and CDR2 YYNGEE. The CDR3 is 13 residues long. V lost 0 bases, J lost 1 base, and 4 bases lay in between. Here the CDR3 DNA reads TGTGCCAGCAGCGTAGGACGGAACACTGAAGCTTTCTTT. Amino acids: CASSVGRNTEAFF.

This clonotype turned up a few times. The V call is TRBV20-1, the J call TRBJ2-3; D is unclear. V lost 0 bases, J lost 6 bases, and 7 bases lay in between. The germline V gene has CDR1 DFQATT and CDR2 SNEGSKA (reference sequence). The CDR3 runs 12 residues. CDR3 sequence: CSARDQVDTQYF. The CDR3 nucleotides are TGCAGTGCTAGAGATCAAGTGGATACGCAGTATTTT.